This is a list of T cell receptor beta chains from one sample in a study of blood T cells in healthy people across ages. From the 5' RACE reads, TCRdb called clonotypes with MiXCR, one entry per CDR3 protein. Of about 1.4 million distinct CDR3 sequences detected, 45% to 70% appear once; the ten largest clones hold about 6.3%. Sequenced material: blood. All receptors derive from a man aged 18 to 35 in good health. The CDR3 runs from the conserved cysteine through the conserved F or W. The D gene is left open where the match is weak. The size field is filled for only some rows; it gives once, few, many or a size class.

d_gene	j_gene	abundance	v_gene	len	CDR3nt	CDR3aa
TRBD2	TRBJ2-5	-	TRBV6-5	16	TGTGCCAGCAGTACCTCCTTAACGGGGGGGCATAGGAAGCAGTACTTC	CASSTSLTGGHRKQYF
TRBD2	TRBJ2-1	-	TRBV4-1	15	TGCGCCAGCAGCCAAGTACCGGGAGGTTTGAATGAGCAGTTCTTC	CASSQVPGGLNEQFF
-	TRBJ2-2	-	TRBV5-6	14	TGTGCCAGCAGGGCAGGGGCGAGCACCGGGGAGCTGTTTTTT	CASRAGASTGELFF
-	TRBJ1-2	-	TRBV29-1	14	TGCAGCGTTGAACCGCAGATTGCCAACTATGGCTACACCTTC	CSVEPQIANYGYTF
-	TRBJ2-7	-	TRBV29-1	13	TGCAGCGTCGCTTTACAGGTTTCCTACGAGCAGTACTTC	CSVALQVSYEQYF
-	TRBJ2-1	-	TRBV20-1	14	TGCAGTGCCCCCCGGGAGATCTCCTACAATGAGCAGTTCTTC	CSAPREISYNEQFF
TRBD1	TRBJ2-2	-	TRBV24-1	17	TGTGCCACCAGTGATTTGGACGGGACAGGGGACACCGGGGAGCTGTTTTTT	CATSDLDGTGDTGELFF
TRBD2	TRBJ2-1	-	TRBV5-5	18	TGTGCCAGCAGCTTGGCCGGGACTAGCGGGAGGTTCGACAATGAGCAGTTCTTC	CASSLAGTSGRFDNEQFF
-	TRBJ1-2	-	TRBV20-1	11	TGCAGTGCTCCCGAGGTTGGTGGCTACACCTTC	CSAPEVGGYTF
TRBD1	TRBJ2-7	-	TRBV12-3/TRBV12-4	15	TGTGCCAGCAGTTTGTTTGGGACAGGGTTTCACGAGCAGTACTTC	CASSLFGTGFHEQYF
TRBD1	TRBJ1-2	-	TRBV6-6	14	TGTGCCAGCACCAAGGCAGGGGGCGCCGATGGCTACACCTTC	CASTKAGGADGYTF
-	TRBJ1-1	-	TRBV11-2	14	TGTGCCAGCAACTCGGGGGGATTGAACACTGAAGCTTTCTTT	CASNSGGLNTEAFF
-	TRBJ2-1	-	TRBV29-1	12	TGCAGCCAGGGGAGCTCCTACAATGAGCAGTTCTTC	CSQGSSYNEQFF
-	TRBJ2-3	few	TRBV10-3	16	TGTGCCATCAGCCCTGAGGACAGTAACGTACCAGATACGCAGTATTTT	CAISPEDSNVPDTQYF
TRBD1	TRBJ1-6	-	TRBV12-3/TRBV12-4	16	TGTGCCAGCAGTTTCAGGACGGGACAGGGGAATTCACCCCTCCACTTT	CASSFRTGQGNSPLHF
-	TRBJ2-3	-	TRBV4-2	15	TGTGCCAGCAGCCAAGCGCGCCTCCGCACAGATACGCAGTATTTT	CASSQARLRTDTQYF
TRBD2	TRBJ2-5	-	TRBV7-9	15	TGTGCCAGCAGGTCTCTAGCGGAACCCGAAGAGACCCAGTACTTC	CASRSLAEPEETQYF
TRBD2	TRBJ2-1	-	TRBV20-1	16	TGCAGTGCTTCCACGGGACTAGCGGGATCCTACAATGAGCAGTTCTTC	CSASTGLAGSYNEQFF
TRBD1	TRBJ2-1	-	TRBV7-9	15	TGTGCCAGCAGCTCTCAGGGGGCCTCATTGGGGGAGCAGTTCTTC	CASSSQGASLGEQFF
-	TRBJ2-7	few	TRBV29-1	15	TGCAGCGACTCGCAATTCCGGGGGCCTCGCTACGAGCAGTACTTC	CSDSQFRGPRYEQYF
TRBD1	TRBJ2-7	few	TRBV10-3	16	TGTGCCATCAGTGAGTCGTCCGGGACAGCGACCTACGAGCAGTACTTC	CAISESSGTATYEQYF
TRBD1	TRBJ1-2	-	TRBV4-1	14	TGCGCCAGCAGCCTTGACAGGGTCGGGCATGGCTACACCTTC	CASSLDRVGHGYTF
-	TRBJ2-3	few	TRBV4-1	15	TGCGCCAGCAGCCAAGTTGAATCCACGTTGGATACGCAGTATTTT	CASSQVESTLDTQYF
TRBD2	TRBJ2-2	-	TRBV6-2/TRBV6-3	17	TGTGCCAGCAGTCTCCCGACTAGCGGGGGGTGGACCGGGGAGCTGTTTTTT	CASSLPTSGGWTGELFF
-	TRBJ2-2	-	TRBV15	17	TGTGCCACCAGCAGAGATCGAGGGGGAGCGAACACCGGGGAGCTGTTTTTT	CATSRDRGGANTGELFF
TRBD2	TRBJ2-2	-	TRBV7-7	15	TGTGCCAGCAGACCACTAGCGGGGAACACCGGGGAGCTGTTTTTT	CASRPLAGNTGELFF
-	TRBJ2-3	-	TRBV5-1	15	TGCGCCAGCAGCTTCACCCGACAGGGCACAGATACGCAGTATTTT	CASSFTRQGTDTQYF
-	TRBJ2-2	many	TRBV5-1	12	TGTGCCAGCAGCTTAGGCTCCGGGGAGCTGTTTTTT	CASSLGSGELFF
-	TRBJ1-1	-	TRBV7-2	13	TGTGCCAGCAGCTCGCAGTTGAGGACTGAAGCTTTCTTT	CASSSQLRTEAFF
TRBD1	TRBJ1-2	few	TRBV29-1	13	TGCAGCGTTGCAATGCGACAGGGGTCTGGCTACACCTTC	CSVAMRQGSGYTF
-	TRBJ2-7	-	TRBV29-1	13	TGCAGCGTTGAAAGGGGGAACGCCGGCGAGCAGTACTTC	CSVERGNAGEQYF
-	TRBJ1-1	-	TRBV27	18	TGTGCCAGCAGTTTAGTCGCCCCTGTGGGGGGGCGCGGCACTGAAGCTTTCTTT	CASSLVAPVGGRGTEAFF
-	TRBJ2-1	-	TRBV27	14	TGTGCCAGCAGAGAACTTACGGGGGGCAGGGAGAAGTTCTTC	CASRELTGGREKFF
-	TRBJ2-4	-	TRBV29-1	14	TGCAGCGTGGCAGCTACAGGGGCCAAAAACATTCAGTACTTC	CSVAATGAKNIQYF
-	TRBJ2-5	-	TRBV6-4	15	TGTGCCAACAGTGACTCTGAACTAGAACAAGAGACCCAGTACTTC	CANSDSELEQETQYF
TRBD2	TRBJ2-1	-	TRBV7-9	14	TGTGCCAGCACTAGTAGCGGGAGGATAAATGAGCAGTTCTTC	CASTSSGRINEQFF
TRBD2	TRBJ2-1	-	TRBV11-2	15	TGTGCCAGCAGCTTAGAAATAGCGGGAGAGGATGAGCAGTTCTTC	CASSLEIAGEDEQFF
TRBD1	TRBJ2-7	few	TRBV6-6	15	TGTGCCAGCAGTCCCCTCGCCAGGGGGCCCTACGAGCAGTACTTC	CASSPLARGPYEQYF
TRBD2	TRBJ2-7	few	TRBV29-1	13	TGCAGCGTTGGGGCTAGCGGCGCCTACGAGCAGTACTTC	CSVGASGAYEQYF
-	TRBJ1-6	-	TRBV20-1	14	TGCAGTGCTAGCCCCCGGCCAGAGCCTTCACCCCTCCACTTT	CSASPRPEPSPLHF
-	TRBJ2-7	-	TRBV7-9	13	TGTGCCAGCACCCACGGACAGTCCTGCGAGCAGTACTTC	CASTHGQSCEQYF
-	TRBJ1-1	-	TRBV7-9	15	TGTGCCAGCAGCTATACCGGGGTGGGGAACACTGAAGCTTTCTTT	CASSYTGVGNTEAFF
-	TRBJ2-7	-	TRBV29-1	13	TGCAGCGTTGAACTTACCAGCTCCTACGAGCAGTACTTC	CSVELTSSYEQYF
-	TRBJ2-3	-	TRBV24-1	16	TGTGCCACCAGTGCCCAGGGGAGGGATAACACAGATACGCAGTATTTT	CATSAQGRDNTDTQYF
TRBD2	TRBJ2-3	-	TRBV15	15	TGTGCCACCAGCAACAGACTAGCCTCCACAGATACGCAGTATTTT	CATSNRLASTDTQYF
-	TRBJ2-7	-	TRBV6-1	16	TGTGCCAGCAGCCCTACGGGGTTCTACAGCGGGTCGGAGCAGTACTTC	CASSPTGFYSGSEQYF
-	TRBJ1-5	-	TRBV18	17	TGTGCCAGCTCACCAGGCAGAAGAGGGGTACCCAATCAGCCCCAGCATTTT	CASSPGRRGVPNQPQHF
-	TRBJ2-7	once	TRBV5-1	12	TGCGCCAGCACCGACCAGGGCCGCGAGCAGTACTTC	CASTDQGREQYF
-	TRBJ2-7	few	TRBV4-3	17	TGCGCCAGCAGCCAAGATGAGGGCAACAGGGAGATTTACGAGCAGTACTTC	CASSQDEGNREIYEQYF
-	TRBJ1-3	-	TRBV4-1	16	TGCGCCAGCAGCCGGGGCCAGGACATTACTGGAAACACCATATATTTT	CASSRGQDITGNTIYF
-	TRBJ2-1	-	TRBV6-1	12	TGTGCCAGCAGTGAAGTTAAGGATGAGCAGTTCTTC	CASSEVKDEQFF
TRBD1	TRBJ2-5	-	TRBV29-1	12	TGCAGCGGTGACAGGGAGCAAGAGACCCAGTACTTC	CSGDREQETQYF